The entry below gives a single T cell receptor beta chain sequence along with its context. The antigen is unknown. The sample comes from a study of post-analysis software for immune sequencing data. Whole-study results and caveats: Elevated frequency relative to controls characterized several TRBV segments in patients, TRBV5-6, TRBV5-1 and TRBV20-1 among them.

CDR1 and CDR2 from the germline V gene are LGHDT and YNNKEL (reference sequence). The CDR3 spans 15 residues. Losses at the gene ends were 0 bases for V and 8 bases for J; bases not matched to a gene: 6. TCR beta cDNA libraries had unique molecular identifiers. TCRdb called the PCR reads again in MiXCR, with one record for every CDR3 protein. The sample records fewer than 850,000 distinct CDR3 sequences, about 27% being singletons. The gene calls are TRBV3-1 and TRBJ2-1; 8 bases align to TRBD2. Sequencing used blood. The TCR sequence derives from a girl aged 10-17 years with multiple sclerosis. The CDR3 DNA reads TGTGCCAGCAGCCAAGACATATCGGGGGGGGATGAGCAGTTCTTC. It yields the protein CASSQDISGGDEQFF.